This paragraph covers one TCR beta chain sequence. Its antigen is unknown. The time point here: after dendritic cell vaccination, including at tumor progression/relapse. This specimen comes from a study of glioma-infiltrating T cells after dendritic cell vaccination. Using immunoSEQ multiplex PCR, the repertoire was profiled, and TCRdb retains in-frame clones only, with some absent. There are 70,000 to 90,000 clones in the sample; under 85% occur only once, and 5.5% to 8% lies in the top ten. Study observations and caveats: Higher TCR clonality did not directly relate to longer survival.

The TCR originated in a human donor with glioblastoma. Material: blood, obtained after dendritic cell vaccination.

CDR3 bases: TGTGCCAGCAGCACGTCACAGGGCACTGAAGCTTTCTTT. Translation gives CASSTSQGTEAFF. The chain uses TRBV7-9 and TRBJ1-1; D perhaps matches TRBD1 (6 bases). CDR1 and CDR2 from the germline V gene are SEHNR and FQNEAQ (reference sequence). V shed 5 bases and J shed 4 bases, with 11 bases lying between them. CDR3 length: 13 residues. Combining the CDR3 with reference TRBV7-9 and TRBJ1-1 gives the whole variable domain DTGVSQNPRHKITKRGQNVTFRCDPISEHNRLYWYRQTLGQGPEFLTYFQNEAQLEKSRLLSDRFSAERPKGSFSTLEIQRTEQGDSAMYLCASSTSQGTEAFFGQGTRLTVV.